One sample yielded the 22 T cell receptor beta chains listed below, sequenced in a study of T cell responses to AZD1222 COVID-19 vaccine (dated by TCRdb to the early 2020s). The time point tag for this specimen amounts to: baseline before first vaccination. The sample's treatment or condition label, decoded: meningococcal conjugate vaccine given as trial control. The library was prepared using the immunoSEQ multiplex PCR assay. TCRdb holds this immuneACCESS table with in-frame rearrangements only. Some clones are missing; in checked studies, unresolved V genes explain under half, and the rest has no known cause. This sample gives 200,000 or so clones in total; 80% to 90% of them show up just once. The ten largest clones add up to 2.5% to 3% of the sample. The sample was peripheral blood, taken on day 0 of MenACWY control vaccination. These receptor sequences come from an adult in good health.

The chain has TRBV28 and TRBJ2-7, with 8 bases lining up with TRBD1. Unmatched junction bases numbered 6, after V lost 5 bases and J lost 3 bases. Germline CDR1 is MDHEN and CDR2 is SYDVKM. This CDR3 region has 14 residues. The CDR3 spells CASSPTGVGYEQYF. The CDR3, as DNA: TGTGCCAGCAGTCCGACAGGGGTGGGCTACGAGCAGTACTTC. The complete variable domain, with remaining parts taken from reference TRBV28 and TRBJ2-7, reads DVKVTQSSRYLVKRTGEKVFLECVQDMDHENMFWYRQDPGLGLRLIYFSYDVKMKEKGDIPEGYSVSREKKERFSLILESASTNQTSMYLCASSPTGVGYEQYFGPGTRLTVT.

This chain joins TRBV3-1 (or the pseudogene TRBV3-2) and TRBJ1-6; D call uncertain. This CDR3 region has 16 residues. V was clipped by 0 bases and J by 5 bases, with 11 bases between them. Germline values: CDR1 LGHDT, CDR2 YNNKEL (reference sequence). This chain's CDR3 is CASSQDRGLNNSPLHF. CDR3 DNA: TGTGCCAGCAGCCAAGATCGTGGGTTGAATAATTCACCCCTCCACTTT.

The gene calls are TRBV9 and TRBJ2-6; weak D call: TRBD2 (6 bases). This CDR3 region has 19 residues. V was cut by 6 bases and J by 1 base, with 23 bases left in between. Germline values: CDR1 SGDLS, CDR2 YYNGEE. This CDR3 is CASKEGPPVSVSGANVLTF. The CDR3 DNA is TGTGCCAGCAAGGAGGGACCTCCGGTTTCGGTATCTGGGGCCAACGTCCTGACTTTC.

CDR3 nucleotide sequence: TGTGCCAGCATCCCCAGGGACTTTTACTACGAGCAGTACTTC. This sequence encodes CASIPRDFYYEQYF. The J gene is TRBJ2-7, the V gene TRBV28; TRBD2 is a possible D gene (6 bases). Trimming cost V 7 bases and J 3 bases, with 16 bases left between them. The CDR3 extends over 14 amino acids. The germline V gene has CDR1 MDHEN and CDR2 SYDVKM.

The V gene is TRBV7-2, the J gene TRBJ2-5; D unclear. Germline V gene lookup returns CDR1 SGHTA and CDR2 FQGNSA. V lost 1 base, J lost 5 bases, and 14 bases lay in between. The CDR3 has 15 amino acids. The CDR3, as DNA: TGTGCCAGCAGCTTAGGGCTGGTCCCCCGGGAGACCCAGTACTTC. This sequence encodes CASSLGLVPRETQYF.

As DNA, the CDR3 is TGTGCCAGCAGCTTCACAACAGGGTATACAGCTTTCTTT. Protein product: CASSFTTGYTAFF. This rearrangement joins TRBV7-2 to TRBJ1-1, with a possible D match to TRBD1 (6 bases). Germline values: CDR1 SGHTA, CDR2 FQGNSA. V dropped 3 bases and J dropped 10 bases, with 15 bases sitting between them. This CDR3 region has 13 residues. The variable domain in full, with the rest retrieved from reference TRBV7-2 and TRBJ1-1, is GAGVSQSPSNKVTEKGKDVELRCDPISGHTALYWYRQSLGQGLEFLIYFQGNSAPDKSGLPSDRFSAERTGGSVSTLTIQRTQQEDSAVYLCASSFTTGYTAFFGQGTRLTVV.

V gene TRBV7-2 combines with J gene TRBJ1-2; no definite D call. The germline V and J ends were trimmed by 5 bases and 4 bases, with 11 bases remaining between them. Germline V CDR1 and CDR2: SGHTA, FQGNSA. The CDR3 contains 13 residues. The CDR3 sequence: CASSPPGGYGYTF. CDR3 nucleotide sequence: TGTGCCAGCAGCCCTCCTGGTGGCTATGGCTACACCTTC.

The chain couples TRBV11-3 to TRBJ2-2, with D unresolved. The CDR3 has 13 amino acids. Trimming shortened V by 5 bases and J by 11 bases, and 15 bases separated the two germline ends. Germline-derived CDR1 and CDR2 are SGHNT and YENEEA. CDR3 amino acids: CASSPHPGSELFF. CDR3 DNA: TGTGCCAGCAGCCCTCACCCGGGCAGCGAGCTGTTTTTT.

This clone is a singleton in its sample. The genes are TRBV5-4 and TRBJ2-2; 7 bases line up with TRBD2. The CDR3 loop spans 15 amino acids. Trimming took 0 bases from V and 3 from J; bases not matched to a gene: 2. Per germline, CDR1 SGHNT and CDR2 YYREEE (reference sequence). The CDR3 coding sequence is TGTGCCAGCAGCTTGGGGACTAGACACACCGGGGAGCTGTTTTTT. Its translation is CASSLGTRHTGELFF.

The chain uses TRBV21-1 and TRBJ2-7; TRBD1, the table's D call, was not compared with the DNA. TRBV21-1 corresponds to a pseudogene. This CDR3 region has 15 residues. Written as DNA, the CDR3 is TGTGCCAGCAGCAAAGGGACAGGGATCTCCTACGAGCAGTACTTC. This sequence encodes CASSKGTGISYEQYF.

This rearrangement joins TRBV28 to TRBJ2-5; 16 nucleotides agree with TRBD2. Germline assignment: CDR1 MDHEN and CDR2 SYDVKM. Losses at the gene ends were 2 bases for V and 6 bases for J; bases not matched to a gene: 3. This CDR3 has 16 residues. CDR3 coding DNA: TGTGCCAGCAGTTTAGGGACTAGCGGGGGGGCAAAGACCCAGTACTTC. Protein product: CASSLGTSGGAKTQYF.

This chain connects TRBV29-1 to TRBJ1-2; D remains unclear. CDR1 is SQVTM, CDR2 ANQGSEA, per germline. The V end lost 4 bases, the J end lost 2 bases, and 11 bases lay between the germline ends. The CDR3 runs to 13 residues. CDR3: CSVVEQTNYGYTF. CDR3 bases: TGCAGCGTTGTGGAACAGACCAACTATGGCTACACCTTC.

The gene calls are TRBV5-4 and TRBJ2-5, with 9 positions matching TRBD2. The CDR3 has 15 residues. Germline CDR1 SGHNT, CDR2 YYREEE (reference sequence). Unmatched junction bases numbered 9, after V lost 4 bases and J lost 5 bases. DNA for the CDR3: TGTGCCAGCAGCCCGGGGACTAGCTCACAGGAGACCCAGTACTTC. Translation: CASSPGTSSQETQYF.

The CDR3 loop is CASSSGLGEKLFF. The CDR3 DNA follows: TGTGCCAGCAGTTCCGGACTCGGCGAAAAACTGTTTTTT. The V call is TRBV27, the J call TRBJ1-4; unclear D gene. V was pared by 4 bases and J by 8 bases, with 11 bases between. The germline CDR1 and CDR2 sequences are MNHEY and SMNVEV (reference sequence). The CDR3 is 13 residues long.

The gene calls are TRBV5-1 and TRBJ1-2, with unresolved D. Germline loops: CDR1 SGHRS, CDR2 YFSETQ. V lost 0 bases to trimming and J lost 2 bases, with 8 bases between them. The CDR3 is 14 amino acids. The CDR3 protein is CASSLEGRNYGYTF. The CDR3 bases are TGCGCCAGCAGCTTGGAGGGCAGAAACTATGGCTACACCTTC.

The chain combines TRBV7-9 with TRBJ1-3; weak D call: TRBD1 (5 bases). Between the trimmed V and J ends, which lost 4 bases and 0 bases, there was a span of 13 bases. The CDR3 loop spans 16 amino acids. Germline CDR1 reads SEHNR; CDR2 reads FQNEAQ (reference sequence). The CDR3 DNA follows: TGTGCCAGCAGCTCGCGGGGGGGATCCTCTGGAAACACCATATATTTT. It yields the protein CASSSRGGSSGNTIYF.

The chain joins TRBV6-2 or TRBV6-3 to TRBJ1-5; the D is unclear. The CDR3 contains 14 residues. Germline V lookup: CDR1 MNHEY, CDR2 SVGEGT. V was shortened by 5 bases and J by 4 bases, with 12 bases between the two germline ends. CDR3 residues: CASSDHRENQPQHF. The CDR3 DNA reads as TGTGCCAGCAGTGACCACAGAGAAAATCAGCCCCAGCATTTT.

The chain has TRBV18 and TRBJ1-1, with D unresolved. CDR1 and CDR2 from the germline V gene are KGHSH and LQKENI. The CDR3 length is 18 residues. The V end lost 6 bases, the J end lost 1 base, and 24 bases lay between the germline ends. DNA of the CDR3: TGTGCCAGCTCCCAAAATCTCCGCGGCGGTATTTCGAACACTGAAGCTTTCTTT. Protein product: CASSQNLRGGISNTEAFF.

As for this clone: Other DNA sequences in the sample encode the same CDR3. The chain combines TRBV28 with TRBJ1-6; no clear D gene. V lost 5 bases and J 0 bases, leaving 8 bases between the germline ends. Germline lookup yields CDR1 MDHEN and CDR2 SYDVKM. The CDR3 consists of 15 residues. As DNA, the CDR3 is TGTGCCAGCAGTCGCTCGAGCTCCTATAATTCACCCCTCCACTTT. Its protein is CASSRSSSYNSPLHF. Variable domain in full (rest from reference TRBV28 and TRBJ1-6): DVKVTQSSRYLVKRTGEKVFLECVQDMDHENMFWYRQDPGLGLRLIYFSYDVKMKEKGDIPEGYSVSREKKERFSLILESASTNQTSMYLCASSRSSSYNSPLHFGNGTRLTVT.

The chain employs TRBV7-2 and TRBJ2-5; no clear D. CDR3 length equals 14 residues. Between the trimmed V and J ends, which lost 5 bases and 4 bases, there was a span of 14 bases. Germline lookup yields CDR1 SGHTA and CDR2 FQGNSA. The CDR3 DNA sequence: TGTGCCAGCAGCCCTATAGTCTTTGCAGAGACCCAGTACTTC. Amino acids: CASSPIVFAETQYF.

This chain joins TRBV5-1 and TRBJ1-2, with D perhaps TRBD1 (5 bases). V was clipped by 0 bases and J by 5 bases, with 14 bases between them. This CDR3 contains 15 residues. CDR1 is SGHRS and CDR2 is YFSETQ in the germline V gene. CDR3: CASSLGQIPSYGYTF. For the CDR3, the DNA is TGCGCCAGCAGCTTGGGACAGATTCCGTCTTATGGCTACACCTTC.

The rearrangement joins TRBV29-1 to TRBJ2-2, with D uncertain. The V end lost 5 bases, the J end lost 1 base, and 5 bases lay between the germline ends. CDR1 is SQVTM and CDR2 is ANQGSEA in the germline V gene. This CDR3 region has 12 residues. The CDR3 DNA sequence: TGCAGCGTTTTCTGGAACACCGGGGAGCTGTTTTTT. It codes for CSVFWNTGELFF.